This T cell receptor (beta chain) originates from a study of regulatory T cells in long-lasting Graves disease. Study-wide background: The term persistent Graves' disease signified upward of 5 years on antithyroid drugs with positive TSH receptor antibodies.

Assembly of TCR beta libraries relied on iRepertoire HTBI primers together with Arm-PCR of CDR3 regions. MiXCR was run by TCRdb on the multiplex PCR reads, yielding one entry per CDR3 protein. The profile covers roughly 450,000 distinct CDR3 sequences, with more than 20% appearing a single time and less than 9% taken by the ten largest. Worth noting for this clonotype: Its antigen is not identified.

Time point here: persistent/refractory GD, antithyroid drugs over 5 years with positive TRAb. The TCR library was made from RNA that had been extracted from PBMCs in TRIzol. It was by American Thyroid Association guidelines that Graves' disease was diagnosed. Roughly 9.3 milliliters of peripheral blood were taken and placed in EDTA tubes. Regarding the study as a whole: Whereas about 870 public clonotypes were shared by new patients, persistent patients shared more, at a few thousand.

The CDR3 totals 16 residues. Trimming cost V 4 bases and J 0 bases; bases outside gene matches: 4. CDR1 and CDR2 from the germline V gene are SGDLS and YYNGEE. The chain joins TRBV9 to TRBJ2-6, with 7 bases that match TRBD1. Specimen: peripheral blood mononuclear cells (PBMCs), collected when the disease was refractory, from a patient treated with antithyroid drugs. This receptor was taken from a female donor with Graves disease. The chain's CDR3 is CASSYWDSSGANVLTF. CDR3 DNA sequence: TGTGCCAGCAGCTACTGGGACAGCTCTGGGGCCAACGTCCTGACTTTC.